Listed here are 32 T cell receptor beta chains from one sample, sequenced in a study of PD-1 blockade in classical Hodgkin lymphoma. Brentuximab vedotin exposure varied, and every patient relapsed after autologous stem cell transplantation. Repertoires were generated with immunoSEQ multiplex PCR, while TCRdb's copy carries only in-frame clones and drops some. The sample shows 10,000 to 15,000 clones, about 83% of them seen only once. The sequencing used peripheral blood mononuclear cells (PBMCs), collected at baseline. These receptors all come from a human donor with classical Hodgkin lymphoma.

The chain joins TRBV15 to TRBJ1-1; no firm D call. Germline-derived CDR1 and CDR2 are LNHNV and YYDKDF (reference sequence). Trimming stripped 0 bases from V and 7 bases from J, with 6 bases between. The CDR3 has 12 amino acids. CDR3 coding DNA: TGTGCCACCAGCAGAGATGTCGGTGAAGCTTTCTTT. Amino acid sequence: CATSRDVGEAFF.

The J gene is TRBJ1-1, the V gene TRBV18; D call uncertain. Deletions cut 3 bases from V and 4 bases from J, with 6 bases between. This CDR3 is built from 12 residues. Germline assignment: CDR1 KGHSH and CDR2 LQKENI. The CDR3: CASSPQITEAFF. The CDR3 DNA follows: TGTGCCAGCTCACCTCAGATCACTGAAGCTTTCTTT. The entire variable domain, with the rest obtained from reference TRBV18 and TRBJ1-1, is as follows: NAGVMQNPRHLVRRRGQEARLRCSPMKGHSHVYWYRQLPEEGLKFMVYLQKENIIDESGMPKERFSAEFPKEGPSILRIQQVVRGDSAAYFCASSPQITEAFFGQGTRLTVV.

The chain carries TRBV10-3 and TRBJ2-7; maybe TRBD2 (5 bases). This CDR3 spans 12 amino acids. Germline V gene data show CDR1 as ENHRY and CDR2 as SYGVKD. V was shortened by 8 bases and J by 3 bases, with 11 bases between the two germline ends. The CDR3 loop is CAIGGDFYEQYV. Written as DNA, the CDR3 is TGTGCCATCGGAGGAGACTTCTACGAGCAGTACGTC.

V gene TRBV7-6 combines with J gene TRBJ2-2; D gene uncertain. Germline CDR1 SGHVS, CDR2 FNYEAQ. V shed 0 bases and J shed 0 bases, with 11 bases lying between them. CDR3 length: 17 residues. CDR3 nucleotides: TGTGCCAGCAGCTTAGCGTCTGGCCGAACGAACACCGGGGAGCTGTTTTTT. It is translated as CASSLASGRTNTGELFF.

CDR3 loop: CAWSAQEGPYSGNTIYF. CDR3 DNA sequence: TGTGCCTGGAGTGCCCAAGAGGGACCCTACTCTGGAAACACCATATATTTT. The rearrangement links TRBV30 to TRBJ1-3; tentative D call: TRBD1 (5 bases). V gave up 1 base and J gave up 0 bases, with 16 bases separating them. This CDR3 has 17 amino acids. From germline, CDR1 is GTSNPN and CDR2 SVGIG (reference sequence).

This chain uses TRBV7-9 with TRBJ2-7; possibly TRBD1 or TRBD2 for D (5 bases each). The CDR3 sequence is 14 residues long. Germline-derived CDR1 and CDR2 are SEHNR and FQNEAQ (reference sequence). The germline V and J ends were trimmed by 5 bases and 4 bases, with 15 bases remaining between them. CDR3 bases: TGTGCCAGCAGCCACGGGACCGGGTGGTACGAGCAGTACTTC. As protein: CASSHGTGWYEQYF. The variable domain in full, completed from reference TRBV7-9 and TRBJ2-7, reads DTGVSQNPRHKITKRGQNVTFRCDPISEHNRLYWYRQTLGQGPEFLTYFQNEAQLEKSRLLSDRFSAERPKGSFSTLEIQRTEQGDSAMYLCASSHGTGWYEQYFGPGTRLTVT.

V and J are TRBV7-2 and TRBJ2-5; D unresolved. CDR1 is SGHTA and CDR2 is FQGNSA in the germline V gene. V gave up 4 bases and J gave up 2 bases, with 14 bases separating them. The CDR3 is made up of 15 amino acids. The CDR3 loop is CASSSQITAQETQYF. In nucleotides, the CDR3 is TGTGCCAGCAGCTCACAAATAACGGCTCAAGAGACCCAGTACTTC.

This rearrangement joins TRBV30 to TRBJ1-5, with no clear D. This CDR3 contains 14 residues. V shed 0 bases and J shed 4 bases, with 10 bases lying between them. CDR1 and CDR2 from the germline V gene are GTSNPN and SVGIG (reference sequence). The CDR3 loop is CAWSVARLNQPQHF. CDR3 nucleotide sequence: TGTGCCTGGAGTGTAGCCAGGCTGAATCAGCCCCAGCATTTT. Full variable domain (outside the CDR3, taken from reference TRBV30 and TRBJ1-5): SQTIHQWPATLVQPVGSPLSLECTVEGTSNPNLYWYRQAAGRGLQLLFYSVGIGQISSEVPQNLSASRPQDRQFILSSKKLLLSDSGFYLCAWSVARLNQPQHFGDGTRLSIL.

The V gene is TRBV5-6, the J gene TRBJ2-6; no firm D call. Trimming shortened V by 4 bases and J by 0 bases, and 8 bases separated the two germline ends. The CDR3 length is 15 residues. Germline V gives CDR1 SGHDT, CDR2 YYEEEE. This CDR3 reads CASSPDLSGANVLTF. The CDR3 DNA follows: TGTGCCAGCAGCCCGGACCTCTCTGGGGCCAACGTCCTGACTTTC.

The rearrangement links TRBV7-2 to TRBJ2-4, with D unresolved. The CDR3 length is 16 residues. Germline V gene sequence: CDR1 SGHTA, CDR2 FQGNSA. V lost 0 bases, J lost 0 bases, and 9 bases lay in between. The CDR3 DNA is TGTGCCAGCAGCTTAGCAGGAGACCTAGCCAAAAACATTCAGTACTTC. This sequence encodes CASSLAGDLAKNIQYF.

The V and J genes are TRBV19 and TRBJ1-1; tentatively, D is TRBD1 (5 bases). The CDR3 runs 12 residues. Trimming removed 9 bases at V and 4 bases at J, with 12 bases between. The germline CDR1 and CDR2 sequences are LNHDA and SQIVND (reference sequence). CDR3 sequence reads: CASARGATEAFF. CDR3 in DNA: TGTGCCAGCGCGAGGGGTGCCACTGAAGCTTTCTTT.

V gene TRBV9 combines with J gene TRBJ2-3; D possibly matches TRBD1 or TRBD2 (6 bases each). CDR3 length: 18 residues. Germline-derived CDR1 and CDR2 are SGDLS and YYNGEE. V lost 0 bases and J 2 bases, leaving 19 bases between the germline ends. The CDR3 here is CASSVEYWGRGFTDTQYF. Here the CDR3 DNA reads TGTGCCAGCAGCGTAGAGTATTGGGGGCGGGGATTCACAGATACGCAGTATTTT.

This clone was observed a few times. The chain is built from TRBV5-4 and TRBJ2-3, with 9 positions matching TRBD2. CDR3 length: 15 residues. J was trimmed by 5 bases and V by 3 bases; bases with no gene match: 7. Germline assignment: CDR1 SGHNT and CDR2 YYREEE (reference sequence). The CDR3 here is CASSSIAGAGDTQYF. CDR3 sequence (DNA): TGTGCCAGCAGCTCGATAGCGGGAGCGGGAGATACGCAGTATTTT.

The CDR3 reads CASSLGVGYTEAFF. As DNA, the CDR3 is TGTGCCAGCAGCTTAGGGGTAGGGTACACTGAAGCTTTCTTT. The rearrangement links TRBV7-9 to TRBJ1-1; D not resolved. The CDR3 length is 14 residues. In germline, CDR1 is SEHNR, CDR2 FQNEAQ (reference sequence). V lost 1 base, J lost 3 bases, and 9 bases lay in between.

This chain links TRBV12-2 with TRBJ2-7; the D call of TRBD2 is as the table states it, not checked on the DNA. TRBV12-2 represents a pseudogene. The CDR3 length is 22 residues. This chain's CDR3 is CASRLVSPPRGLAGAGSYEQYF. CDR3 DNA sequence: TGTGCAAGTCGCTTAGTTTCTCCGCCCCGGGGACTAGCGGGAGCCGGCTCCTACGAGCAGTACTTC.

The CDR3 sequence is CASSPGTVSTDTQYF. As DNA, the CDR3 is TGTGCCAGCAGCCCCGGGACAGTCAGCACAGATACGCAGTATTTT. The chain carries TRBV2 and TRBJ2-3, with 7 positions matching TRBD1. J was trimmed by 0 bases and V by 6 bases; bases with no gene match: 6. This CDR3 has 15 amino acids. Germline assignment: CDR1 SNHLY and CDR2 FYNNEI. Full variable domain (remainder filled in from reference TRBV2 and TRBJ2-3): EPEVTQTPSHQVTQMGQEVILRCVPISNHLYFYWYRQILGQKVEFLVSFYNNEISEKSEIFDDQFSVERPDGSNFTLKIRSTKLEDSAMYFCASSPGTVSTDTQYFGPGTRLTVL.

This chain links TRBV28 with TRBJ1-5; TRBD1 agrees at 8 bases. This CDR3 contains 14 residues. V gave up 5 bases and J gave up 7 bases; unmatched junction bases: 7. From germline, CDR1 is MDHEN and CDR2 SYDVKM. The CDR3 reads CASSPRQGRQPQHF. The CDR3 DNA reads TGTGCCAGCAGTCCTCGACAGGGGAGGCAGCCCCAGCATTTT.

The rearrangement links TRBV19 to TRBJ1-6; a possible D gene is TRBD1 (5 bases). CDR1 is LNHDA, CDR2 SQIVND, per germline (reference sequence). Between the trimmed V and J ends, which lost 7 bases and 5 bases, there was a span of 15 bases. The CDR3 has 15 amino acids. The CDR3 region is CASTTIRGNNSPLHF. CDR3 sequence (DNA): TGTGCCAGTACTACGATTCGGGGGAATAATTCACCCCTCCACTTT.

The CDR3 DNA follows: TGTGCCAGCAGGGACAGGAACAATGAAAAACTGTTTTTT. Its protein is CASRDRNNEKLFF. This chain connects TRBV5-6 to TRBJ1-4, with 7 bases identical to TRBD1. The CDR3 runs to 13 residues. The V segment lost 5 bases and the J segment 5 bases; nucleotides outside the gene matches: 3. From germline, CDR1 is SGHDT and CDR2 YYEEEE.

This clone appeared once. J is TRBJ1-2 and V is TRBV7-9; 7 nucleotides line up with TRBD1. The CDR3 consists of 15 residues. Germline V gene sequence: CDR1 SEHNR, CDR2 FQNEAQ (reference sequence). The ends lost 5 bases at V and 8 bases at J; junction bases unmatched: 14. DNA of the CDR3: TGTGCCAGCAGCCCCCGCCGGGACAGCCCTTTAGGCTACACCTTC. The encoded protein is CASSPRRDSPLGYTF.

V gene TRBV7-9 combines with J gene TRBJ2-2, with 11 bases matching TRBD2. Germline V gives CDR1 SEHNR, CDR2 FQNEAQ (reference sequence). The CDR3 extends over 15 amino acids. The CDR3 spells CAFGGLAANTGELFF. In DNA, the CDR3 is TGTGCTTTCGGGGGACTAGCGGCCAACACCGGGGAGCTGTTTTTT.

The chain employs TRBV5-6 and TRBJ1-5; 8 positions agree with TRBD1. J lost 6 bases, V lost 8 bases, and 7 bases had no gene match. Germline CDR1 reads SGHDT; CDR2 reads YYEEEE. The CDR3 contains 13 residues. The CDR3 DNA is TGTGCCAGTTCCGGACAGGGTTCTCAGCCCCAGCATTTT. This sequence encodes CASSGQGSQPQHF.

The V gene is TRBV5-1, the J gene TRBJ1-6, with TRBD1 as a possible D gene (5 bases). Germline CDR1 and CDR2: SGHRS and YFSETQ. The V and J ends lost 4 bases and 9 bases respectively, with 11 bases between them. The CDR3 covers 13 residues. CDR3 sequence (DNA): TGCGCCAGCAGCGCGGGGGGGACTTCACCCCTCCACTTT. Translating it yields CASSAGGTSPLHF.

Here the CDR3 reads CASSSRLAGGHEQYF. The DNA for the CDR3 is TGTGCCAGCAGCTCGAGACTAGCGGGAGGCCACGAGCAGTACTTC. V usage is TRBV5-5 and J usage is TRBJ2-5, with 13 positions matching TRBD2. The J call may not be correct, given that the DNA end is closer to TRBJ2-7. The germline V gene has CDR1 SGHKS and CDR2 YYEKEE (reference sequence). The length of the CDR3 is 15 residues.

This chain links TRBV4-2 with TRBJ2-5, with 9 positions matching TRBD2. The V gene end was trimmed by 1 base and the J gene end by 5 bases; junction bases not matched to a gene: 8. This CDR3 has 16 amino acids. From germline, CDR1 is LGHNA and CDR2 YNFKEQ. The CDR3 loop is CASSQAASGTGETQYF. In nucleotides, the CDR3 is TGTGCCAGCAGCCAAGCGGCTAGCGGGACGGGGGAGACCCAGTACTTC.

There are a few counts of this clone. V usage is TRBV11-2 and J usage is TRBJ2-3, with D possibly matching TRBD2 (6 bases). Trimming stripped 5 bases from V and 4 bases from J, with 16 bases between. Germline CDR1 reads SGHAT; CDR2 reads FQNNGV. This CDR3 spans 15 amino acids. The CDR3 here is CASSPPWVAADTQYF. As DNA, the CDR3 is TGTGCCAGCAGCCCCCCCTGGGTAGCGGCAGATACGCAGTATTTT.

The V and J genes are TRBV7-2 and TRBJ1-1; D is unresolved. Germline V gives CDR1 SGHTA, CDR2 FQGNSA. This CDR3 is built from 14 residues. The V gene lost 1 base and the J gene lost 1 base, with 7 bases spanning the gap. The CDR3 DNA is TGTGCCAGCAGCTTAGGCGGCCCGAACACTGAAGCTTTCTTT. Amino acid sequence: CASSLGGPNTEAFF.

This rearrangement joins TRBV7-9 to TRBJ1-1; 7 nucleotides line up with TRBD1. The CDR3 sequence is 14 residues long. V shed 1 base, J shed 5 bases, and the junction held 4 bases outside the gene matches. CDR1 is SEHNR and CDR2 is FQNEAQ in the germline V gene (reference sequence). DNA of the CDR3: TGTGCCAGCAGCTTAGGAACAGGGGCGACTGAAGCTTTCTTT. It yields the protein CASSLGTGATEAFF.

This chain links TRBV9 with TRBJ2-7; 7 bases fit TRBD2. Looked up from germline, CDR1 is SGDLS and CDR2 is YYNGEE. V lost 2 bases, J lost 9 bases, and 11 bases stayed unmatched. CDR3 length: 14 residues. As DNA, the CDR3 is TGTGCCAGCAGCGTGGGTCTAGCGGATGGGGGGCAGTACTTC. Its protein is CASSVGLADGGQYF.

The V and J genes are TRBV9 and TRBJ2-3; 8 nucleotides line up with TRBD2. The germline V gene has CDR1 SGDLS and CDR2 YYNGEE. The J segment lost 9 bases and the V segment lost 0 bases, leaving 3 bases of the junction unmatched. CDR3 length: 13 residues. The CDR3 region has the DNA TGTGCCAGCAGCGTAGATCCTAGCGGGACGCAGTATTTT. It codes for CASSVDPSGTQYF.

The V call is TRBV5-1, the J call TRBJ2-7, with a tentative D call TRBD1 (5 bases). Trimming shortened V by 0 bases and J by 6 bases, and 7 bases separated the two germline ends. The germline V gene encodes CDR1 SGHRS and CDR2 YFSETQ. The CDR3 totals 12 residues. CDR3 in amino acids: CASSLEGAEQYF. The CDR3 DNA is TGCGCCAGCAGCTTGGAAGGGGCCGAGCAGTACTTC.

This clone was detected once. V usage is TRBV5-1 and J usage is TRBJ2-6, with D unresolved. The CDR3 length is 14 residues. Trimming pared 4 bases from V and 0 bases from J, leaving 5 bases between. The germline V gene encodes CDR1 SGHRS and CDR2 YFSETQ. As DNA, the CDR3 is TGCGCCAGCAGCCTAGTCTCTGGGGCCAACGTCCTGACTTTC. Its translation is CASSLVSGANVLTF.